Shown below are 27 T cell receptor beta chains from a single sample sequenced in a study of radiation and T cells in renal cell carcinoma. The time point here: blood 4 weeks post-SBRT, at nephrectomy. Treatment denoted: 15 Gy SBRT to primary tumor, nephrectomy 4 weeks later. The assay was immunoSEQ multiplex PCR, and TCRdb's table has in-frame clones only and misses some. The data contain about 170,000 clones, 88% of them seen just once; the ten biggest clones take up about 10%. Specimen: blood, collected from a patient whose treatment included radiotherapy and nephrectomy. All receptors come from a woman in her fifties or sixties with renal cell carcinoma.

This clone showed up just once. The rearrangement joins TRBV5-1 to TRBJ2-5; D not certain. The CDR3 contains 13 residues. Trimming removed 0 bases from V and 3 bases from J, with 6 bases in between. Germline V CDR1 and CDR2: SGHRS, YFSETQ. The chain's CDR3 is CASSLAVEETQYF. The CDR3 bases are TGCGCCAGCAGCTTGGCGGTGGAAGAGACCCAGTACTTC.

A few counts support this clone. V gene TRBV29-1 combines with J gene TRBJ2-1, with D possibly being TRBD1 or TRBD2 (5 bases each). Germline CDR1 and CDR2: SQVTM and ANQGSEA. The V end was cut by 5 bases, the J end by 6 bases, with 17 bases between. The CDR3 contains 14 residues. The CDR3 DNA follows: TGCAGCGTTTTTTTGGGGGATGTCGGCAATGAGCAGTTCTTC. Protein: CSVFLGDVGNEQFF.

The CDR3 region is CASSQDIAGGYEQYF. DNA of the CDR3: TGCGCCAGCAGCCAAGACATTGCGGGGGGCTACGAGCAGTACTTC. This sequence joins TRBV4-3 and TRBJ2-7; 8 bases are a match to TRBD2. The CDR3 extends over 15 amino acids. CDR1 is LGHNA, CDR2 YSLEER, per germline. V shed 0 bases and J 3 bases; nucleotides not matched to a gene: 4.

The V gene is TRBV5-5, the J gene TRBJ1-3, with 9 bases identical to TRBD1. V shed 4 bases and J 2 bases; nucleotides not matched to a gene: 4. There are 15 residues in the CDR3. The germline gives CDR1 SGHKS, CDR2 YYEKEE (reference sequence). The CDR3 loop reads CASSKGQGTGNTIYF. The CDR3, as DNA: TGTGCCAGCAGCAAAGGACAGGGGACTGGAAACACCATATATTTT.

The V and J genes are TRBV13 and TRBJ1-2; D is ambiguous. V was clipped by 5 bases and J by 5 bases, with 9 bases between them. The CDR3 has 12 amino acids. Germline values: CDR1 PRHDT, CDR2 FYEKMQ (reference sequence). The CDR3 nucleotides are TGTGCCAGCAGCCCAGCGGGTTATGGCTACACCTTC. Protein: CASSPAGYGYTF.

This chain connects TRBV2 to TRBJ1-6, with D perhaps matching TRBD1 (5 bases). The CDR3 has 14 residues. The germline gives CDR1 SNHLY, CDR2 FYNNEI. The V and J ends lost 10 bases and 4 bases respectively, with 14 bases between them. DNA of the CDR3: TGTGCCAACTCCTCGGGACCTTATAATTCACCCCTCCACTTT. Translating it yields CANSSGPYNSPLHF. The variable domain in full, completed from reference TRBV2 and TRBJ1-6, reads EPEVTQTPSHQVTQMGQEVILRCVPISNHLYFYWYRQILGQKVEFLVSFYNNEISEKSEIFDDQFSVERPDGSNFTLKIRSTKLEDSAMYFCANSSGPYNSPLHFGNGTRLTVT.

The V call is TRBV14, the J call TRBJ2-1; D is possibly TRBD2 (6 bases). The CDR3 length is 12 residues. The ends were cut back, 0 bases at V and 12 bases at J, with 9 bases in the middle. From germline, CDR1 is SGHDN and CDR2 FVKESK. The CDR3 loop is CASSQDRTTQFF. The CDR3, as DNA: TGTGCCAGCAGCCAAGATCGGACTACGCAGTTCTTC. Combining the CDR3 with reference TRBV14 and TRBJ2-1 gives the whole variable domain EAGVTQFPSHSVIEKGQTVTLRCDPISGHDNLYWYRRVMGKEIKFLLHFVKESKQDESGMPNNRFLAERTGGTYSTLKVQPAELEDSGVYFCASSQDRTTQFFGPGTRLTVL.

This CDR3 reads CASSRRVGGPYEQYF. DNA of the CDR3: TGCGCCAGCAGCCGGAGGGTCGGGGGACCCTACGAGCAGTACTTC. The chain uses TRBV5-1 and TRBJ2-7; TRBD2 might be the D (6 bases). Germline V gene data show CDR1 as SGHRS and CDR2 as YFSETQ. This CDR3 is built from 15 residues. The V end lost 4 bases, the J end lost 2 bases, and 16 bases lay between the germline ends.

This chain uses TRBV6-5 with TRBJ2-7, with D possibly TRBD2 on 5 matching bases. The CDR3 runs 13 residues. V gave up 6 bases and J gave up 6 bases, with 15 bases separating them. CDR1 and CDR2 from the germline V gene are MNHEY and SVGAGI. CDR3 coding DNA: TGTGCCAGCAGAAAAGACGGGGTCGGCGAGCAGTACTTC. It yields the protein CASRKDGVGEQYF.

J is TRBJ2-7 and V is TRBV7-9; possible D gene TRBD1, 5 bases. V dropped 8 bases and J dropped 2 bases, with 16 bases sitting between them. CDR1 SEHNR and CDR2 FQNEAQ come from the germline V gene (reference sequence). The CDR3 runs 14 residues. CDR3: CASARWTHPYEQYF. DNA of the CDR3: TGTGCCAGCGCCAGGTGGACACATCCCTACGAGCAGTACTTC.

The chain carries TRBV4-2 and TRBJ2-1, with 7 bases lining up with TRBD2. Germline trimming cut 1 base from V and 10 bases from J; bases unmatched to any gene: 10. The germline CDR1 and CDR2 sequences are LGHNA and YNFKEQ. The CDR3 totals 15 residues. This CDR3 reads CASSQGSGFLYEQFF. The DNA for the CDR3 is TGTGCCAGCAGCCAAGGTAGCGGGTTTTTATACGAGCAGTTCTTC.

V usage is TRBV2 and J usage is TRBJ2-7; no clear D. Trimming removed 7 bases from V and 8 bases from J, with 18 bases in between. This CDR3 contains 13 residues. CDR1 and CDR2 (germline): SNHLY, FYNNEI. CDR3 protein: CASNPGFKEKQYF. The CDR3 DNA reads as TGTGCCAGCAACCCCGGTTTCAAGGAAAAGCAGTACTTC.

The rearrangement links TRBV6-6 to TRBJ1-2; tentative D call: TRBD1 (5 bases). This CDR3 region has 15 residues. Trimming removed 0 bases at V and 0 bases at J, with 8 bases between. Germline CDR1 and CDR2: MNHNY and SVGAGI (reference sequence). In nucleotides, the CDR3 is TGTGCCAGCAGTTACTCGGGGCCAACTAACTATGGCTACACCTTC. Its translation: CASSYSGPTNYGYTF.

The V and J genes are TRBV10-1 and TRBJ2-5, with 9 bases identical to TRBD1. The CDR3 consists of 13 residues. V lost 6 bases, J lost 3 bases, and 2 bases stayed unmatched. The V gene's germline CDR1 is WNHNN and CDR2 SYGVQD (reference sequence). The CDR3 loop reads CASRRDREETQYF. In nucleotides, the CDR3 is TGCGCCAGCAGGAGGGACAGGGAAGAGACCCAGTACTTC.

This rearrangement joins TRBV6-5 to TRBJ2-3; D uncertain. The germline V gene encodes CDR1 MNHEY and CDR2 SVGAGI. There are 14 residues in the CDR3. Trimming took off 2 bases at V and 3 bases at J, with 9 bases between the two ends. The CDR3 DNA reads as TGTGCCAGCAGTTACGGATCCCGAACAGATACGCAGTATTTT. The encoded protein is CASSYGSRTDTQYF.

The chain couples TRBV4-1 to TRBJ2-7, with D perhaps matching TRBD2 (5 bases). V was trimmed by 1 base and J by 3 bases, leaving 13 bases between them. Looked up from germline, CDR1 is MGHRA and CDR2 is YSYEKL. The CDR3 is 15 residues long. Written as DNA, the CDR3 is TGCGCCAGCAGCCAAGTTGTAGGACTTAACTACGAGCAGTACTTC. It codes for CASSQVVGLNYEQYF.

The gene calls are TRBV19 and TRBJ1-1, with 7 bases identical to TRBD1. CDR1 LNHDA and CDR2 SQIVND come from the germline V gene (reference sequence). This CDR3 has 14 amino acids. V lost 6 bases, J lost 5 bases, and 9 bases stayed unmatched. As DNA, the CDR3 is TGTGCCAGTAGGTCACAGGGGCGCGGGACTGAAGCTTTCTTT. This translates into CASRSQGRGTEAFF. Full variable domain (missing parts from reference TRBV19 and TRBJ1-1): DGGITQSPKYLFRKEGQNVTLSCEQNLNHDAMYWYRQDPGQGLRLIYYSQIVNDFQKGDIAEGYSVSREKKESFPLTVTSAQKNPTAFYLCASRSQGRGTEAFFGQGTRLTVV.

This clone was picked up one time. V gene TRBV5-8 combines with J gene TRBJ2-3; D is ambiguous. Trimming pared 4 bases from V and 5 bases from J, leaving 14 bases between. Germline lookup yields CDR1 SGHTS and CDR2 YDEGEE. This CDR3 comprises 14 residues. CDR3 loop: CASSHATIRDTQYF. CDR3 sequence (DNA): TGTGCCAGCAGCCACGCAACGATAAGAGATACGCAGTATTTT. The full variable domain, with the rest looked up from reference TRBV5-8 and TRBJ2-3, is EAGVTQSPTHLIKTRGQQATLRCSPISGHTSVYWYQQALGLGLQFLLWYDEGEERNRGNFPPRFSGRQFPNYSSELNVNALELEDSALYLCASSHATIRDTQYFGPGTRLTVL.

This clone was observed once. The chain uses TRBV19 and TRBJ1-2, with TRBD1 as a possible D gene (5 bases). Germline CDR1 is LNHDA and CDR2 is SQIVND (reference sequence). This CDR3 comprises 15 residues. V was cut by 5 bases and J by 6 bases, with 19 bases left in between. Here the CDR3 DNA reads TGTGCCAGTAGTGTCCCCCGCCAGGGCTGGGATGGCTACACCTTC. Encoded protein: CASSVPRQGWDGYTF.

The chain is built from TRBV7-9 and TRBJ2-5; TRBD2 aligns across 8 bases. V lost 8 bases to trimming and J lost 5 bases; unmatched junction nucleotides: 13. Per the germline V gene, CDR1 is SEHNR and CDR2 is FQNEAQ (reference sequence). CDR3 length: 15 amino acids. CDR3 nucleotide sequence: TGTGCCAGCCTTGAGGAGGCGGGGGGCTGGGAGACCCAGTACTTC. Its protein is CASLEEAGGWETQYF.

V is TRBV29-1 and J is TRBJ1-2; possibly TRBD1 for D (6 bases). Germline V gene sequence: CDR1 SQVTM, CDR2 ANQGSEA. This CDR3 is 15 amino acids long. The V gene lost 1 base and the J gene lost 2 bases, with 14 bases spanning the gap. The CDR3 DNA follows: TGCAGCGTTGAAGGAGGGGAGGGGGTGAACTATGGCTACACCTTC. It encodes CSVEGGEGVNYGYTF.

The chain employs TRBV4-1 and TRBJ1-2, with 7 bases that match TRBD1. With V trimmed by 2 bases and J by 4 bases, 7 bases remained unmatched. There are 15 residues in the CDR3. Per the germline V gene, CDR1 is MGHRA and CDR2 is YSYEKL. CDR3 DNA sequence: TGCGCCAGCAGCCAATTTATGGACAGGAGCTATGGCTACACCTTC. It yields the protein CASSQFMDRSYGYTF.

The V gene is TRBV12-5, the J gene TRBJ1-2; TRBD1 aligns across 10 bases. The junction had 15 bases not matched to a gene; V was cut back by 2 bases and J by 6 bases. Germline CDR1 is LGHNT and CDR2 is FRNRAP. This CDR3 has 18 amino acids. DNA for the CDR3: TGTGCTAGTGGTTTGATAAGGGGACAGGGGCTCAGCCCGGATGGCTACACCTTC. It is translated as CASGLIRGQGLSPDGYTF.

The rearrangement uses TRBV9 and TRBJ2-7; no clear D. Germline assignment: CDR1 SGDLS and CDR2 YYNGEE. Deletions cut 0 bases from V and 4 bases from J, with 8 bases between. This CDR3 region has 13 residues. Here the CDR3 reads CASSVDGVYEQYF. Written as DNA, the CDR3 is TGTGCCAGCAGCGTAGATGGGGTTTACGAGCAGTACTTC.

V usage is TRBV6-5 and J usage is TRBJ2-2; D is ambiguous. The CDR3 runs 14 residues. The V gene's germline CDR1 is MNHEY and CDR2 SVGAGI. Trimming cost V 6 bases and J 1 base, with 9 bases left between them. Here the CDR3 reads CASSRDRNTGELFF. The DNA for the CDR3 is TGTGCCAGCAGCCGCGATAGGAACACCGGGGAGCTGTTTTTT.

This clone was seen a few times. The chain joins TRBV29-1 to TRBJ2-2, with 11 bases matching TRBD1. The ends lost 7 bases at V and 6 bases at J; junction bases unmatched: 7. The CDR3 loop spans 14 amino acids. CDR1 is SQVTM and CDR2 is ANQGSEA in the germline V gene. CDR3 residues: CSARTGGRSGELFF. CDR3 DNA sequence: TGCAGCGCCCGGACAGGGGGCAGGTCCGGGGAGCTGTTTTTT.

The chain links TRBV15 to TRBJ2-5; a possible D gene is TRBD2 (7 bases). Germline CDR1 reads LNHNV; CDR2 reads YYDKDF (reference sequence). This CDR3 comprises 14 residues. V shed 6 bases and J shed 5 bases, with 16 bases lying between them. CDR3 sequence: CATRARGGRETQYF. In nucleotides, the CDR3 is TGTGCCACCAGAGCTAGGGGGGGGCGGGAGACCCAGTACTTC.